A few counts support the clone carrying this T cell receptor (beta chain). Source study methods: Estimated nucleated cell counts came from reference gene primer amplification. The method was immunoSEQ multiplex PCR; TCRdb's version includes in-frame clones alone and lacks a portion of them. V and J calls and clone size come straight from that table; D and trimming were deduced from the DNA. The sample has 70,000 or so clones; about 90% are singletons. This specimen comes from a study of blood T cell repertoires in COVID-19. Study-wide context: Samples taken during acute and convalescent COVID-19 were collected in the United States, Italy and Spain. The cDNA or gDNA used as material had been derived from T cells, B-cell-depleted T cells, or PBMCs.

This CDR3 comprises 13 residues. V was cut by 8 bases and J by 2 bases, with 11 bases left in between. Germline V gene data show CDR1 as MDHEN and CDR2 as SYDVKM. The receptor was derived from a woman of 80 years or more with active COVID-19. Sequenced material: peripheral blood. The J gene is TRBJ2-3, the V gene TRBV28; the D gene is possibly TRBD2 (7 bases). The CDR3 DNA reads TGTGCCAGCGGAGGGGGGGCCACAGATACGCAGTATTTT. Amino acid sequence: CASGGGATDTQYF. The full variable domain, completed using reference TRBV28 and TRBJ2-3, is DVKVTQSSRYLVKRTGEKVFLECVQDMDHENMFWYRQDPGLGLRLIYFSYDVKMKEKGDIPEGYSVSREKKERFSLILESASTNQTSMYLCASGGGATDTQYFGPGTRLTVL.